The 11 T cell receptor beta chains below come from one sample, sequenced in a study of beta chain features in type 1 diabetes. Every isolated RNA sample was fully reverse transcribed, so sequencing captured expressed TCRB transcripts. Libraries were prepared by immunoSEQ multiplex PCR; TCRdb keeps only in-frame clonotypes and omits some of them. The data hold about 150,000 clones, with under 60% observed a single time. The sample taken for sequencing was Tregs from blood. The receptors were gathered from a young man in good health.

The chain couples TRBV5-6 to TRBJ2-3; 9 bases are shared with TRBD2. The CDR3 runs 15 residues. The V gene end was trimmed by 3 bases and the J gene end by 7 bases; junction bases not matched to a gene: 9. CDR1 is SGHDT and CDR2 is YYEEEE in the germline V gene. The CDR3 region is CASSWRLAGTNTQYF. The CDR3 coding sequence is TGTGCCAGCAGCTGGCGGCTAGCGGGAACAAATACGCAGTATTTT.

The chain joins TRBV4-3 to TRBJ2-7; D remains unclear. Trimming removed 3 bases from V and 3 bases from J, with 21 bases in between. The germline V gene encodes CDR1 LGHNA and CDR2 YSLEER. CDR3 size: 17 residues. The CDR3 nucleotides read TGCGCCAGCAGCCACGGTCGGCCGCCGGGTGTTCTCTACGAGCAGTACTTC. Its protein product is CASSHGRPPGVLYEQYF.

The rearrangement links TRBV7-2 to TRBJ1-1; 8 bases align to TRBD1. CDR3 size: 13 residues. The J segment lost 4 bases and the V segment lost 4 bases, leaving 2 bases of the junction unmatched. Looked up from germline, CDR1 is SGHTA and CDR2 is FQGNSA. Written as DNA, the CDR3 is TGTGCCAGCAGCTCCAGGGGGCTCACTGAAGCTTTCTTT. Amino acid sequence: CASSSRGLTEAFF.

The V call is TRBV4-1, the J call TRBJ2-5, with 8 bases that match TRBD2. CDR1 is MGHRA, CDR2 YSYEKL, per germline. V gave up 2 bases and J gave up 3 bases; unmatched junction bases: 8. This CDR3 comprises 16 residues. CDR3 protein: CASSQPGAGLEETQYF. CDR3 nucleotides: TGCGCCAGCAGCCAACCGGGAGCGGGACTAGAAGAGACCCAGTACTTC.

The chain combines TRBV29-1 with TRBJ2-3; D uncertain. CDR1 is SQVTM, CDR2 ANQGSEA, per germline. V was trimmed by 5 bases and J by 2 bases, leaving 11 bases between them. The CDR3 runs 13 residues. The CDR3 sequence: CSVSSRYTDTQYF. The CDR3 coding sequence is TGCAGCGTTTCTTCCAGGTACACAGATACGCAGTATTTT.

The chain links TRBV27 to TRBJ1-2; possibly TRBD1 for D (5 bases). CDR1 MNHEY and CDR2 SMNVEV come from the germline V gene (reference sequence). Trimming took 6 bases from V and 2 from J, leaving 10 bases between them. CDR3 size: 13 residues. CDR3 residues: CASRPWGNYGYTF. The CDR3 DNA follows: TGTGCCAGCAGGCCTTGGGGCAACTATGGCTACACCTTC.

The chain joins TRBV23-1 to TRBJ2-5; 11 bases agree with TRBD2. TRBV23-1 carries the ORF label, with uncertain function. The CDR3 loop spans 17 amino acids. V was clipped by 0 bases and J by 5 bases; unmatched bases: 8. CDR3 bases: TGCGCCAGCAGTCAATCGGTAGCGGGAGGGCCGCGTGAGACCCAGTACTTC. Its translation is CASSQSVAGGPRETQYF.

This chain connects TRBV5-4 to TRBJ2-3, with 11 positions matching TRBD2. Unmatched junction bases numbered 7, after V lost 5 bases and J lost 5 bases. There are 15 residues in the CDR3. The germline gives CDR1 SGHNT, CDR2 YYREEE (reference sequence). This CDR3 reads CASSHSGGAGDTQYF. The CDR3 nucleotides are TGTGCCAGCAGTCATAGCGGGGGGGCTGGAGATACGCAGTATTTT.

This clone was detected a few times. J is TRBJ1-2 and V is TRBV7-9, with a tentative D call TRBD1 (5 bases). The germline V and J ends were trimmed by 6 bases and 4 bases, with 18 bases remaining between them. The germline V gene encodes CDR1 SEHNR and CDR2 FQNEAQ (reference sequence). The CDR3 length is 15 residues. CDR3 nucleotide sequence: TGTGCCAGCAGTCCGCCAGGGCTACTGGGCTATGGCTACACCTTC. Its protein is CASSPPGLLGYGYTF.

The chain carries TRBV7-9 and TRBJ2-7, with a possible D match to TRBD2 (5 bases). The germline gives CDR1 SEHNR, CDR2 FQNEAQ (reference sequence). The CDR3 covers 13 residues. V was pared by 1 base and J by 6 bases, with 10 bases between. The CDR3 loop is CASSLGGRREQYF. In nucleotides, the CDR3 is TGTGCCAGCAGCTTAGGAGGGCGCCGCGAGCAGTACTTC.

The rearrangement joins TRBV5-6 to TRBJ1-1; 9 bases map to TRBD1. Per germline, CDR1 SGHDT and CDR2 YYEEEE. Trimming cost V 4 bases and J 5 bases; bases outside gene matches: 6. This CDR3 has 14 amino acids. This CDR3 reads CASSLTTGGTEAFF. The DNA of the CDR3 is TGTGCCAGCAGCCTTACGACAGGGGGAACTGAAGCTTTCTTT. Full variable domain (rest looked up from reference TRBV5-6 and TRBJ1-1): DAGVTQSPTHLIKTRGQQVTLRCSPKSGHDTVSWYQQALGQGPQFIFQYYEEEERQRGNFPDRFSGHQFPNYSSELNVNALLLGDSALYLCASSLTTGGTEAFFGQGTRLTVV.